This T cell receptor (beta chain) was sequenced for a study of T cell responses to AZD1222 COVID-19 vaccine. Sequencing used immunoSEQ multiplex PCR; TCRdb keeps in-frame clones, though not all of them. The repertoire consists of about 160,000 clones, with roughly 88% occurring once and the leading ten covering roughly 4%. V was trimmed by 5 bases and J by 10 bases, leaving 20 bases between them. The germline V gene encodes CDR1 GTSNPN and CDR2 SVGIG (reference sequence). The CDR3 consists of 14 residues. The gene calls are TRBV30 and TRBJ1-4, with D possibly TRBD1 on 5 matching bases. The origin of this receptor is an adult who received the AZD1222 COVID-19 vaccine. Sequenced material: peripheral blood, taken 28 days after the second AZD1222 dose. CDR3 nucleotides: TGTGCCTGGGACACGGGACTCAGCGTCGGAAAACTGTTTTTT. Residues: CAWDTGLSVGKLFF.